This entry features one TCR beta chain sequence. Produced via immunoSEQ multiplex PCR; TCRdb's table is partial and in-frame only. The sample consists of tens of thousands of clones, around four fifths of them appearing once. This sample is part of a study of cytotoxic CD8 clonotypes in ibrutinib-treated CLL. V gave up 2 bases and J gave up 0 bases, with 5 bases separating them. CDR1 and CDR2 from the germline V gene are MGHDK and SYGVNS. CDR3 size: 15 residues. The sequence derives from a human donor with chronic lymphocytic leukemia. This sample comprised PBMCs, obtained after 24 months of ibrutinib treatment. This sequence joins TRBV25-1 and TRBJ1-6, with no clear D. The CDR3 spells CASSEQSSYNSPLHF. The CDR3 DNA reads TGTGCCAGCAGTGAACAGAGCTCCTATAATTCACCCCTCCACTTT. The variable domain in full, with the rest retrieved from reference TRBV25-1 and TRBJ1-6, is EADIYQTPRYLVIGTGKKITLECSQTMGHDKMYWYQQDPGMELHLIHYSYGVNSTEKGDLSSESTVSRIRTEHFPLTLESARPSHTSQYLCASSEQSSYNSPLHFGNGTRLTVT.